Given below is one T cell receptor beta chain in context. Its antigen is still unknown. These data are taken from a study of monozygotic twins with inflammatory bowel disease. General observations from the study: Differing immunosuppressive treatments may have added variability to patient repertoires. The sharing of clonotypes with others was lower in IBD patients than in healthy twins, especially with disease activity. The data did not back a single strong IBD-associated clonotype or signal.

Input per TCR library consisted of approximately 3.5 ug of total RNA. Reprocessing the 5' RACE reads, TCRdb reports a single entry for every CDR3 protein and omits DNA. The sample totals 200,000 to 250,000 distinct CDR3 sequences. The CDR3 is 18 amino acids. The germline CDR1 and CDR2 sequences are SGHAT and FQDESV (reference sequence). Sequencing used blood. The TCR originated in a human donor with ulcerative colitis or Crohn's disease, or a healthy co-twin of an affected twin (not recorded which). The chain employs TRBV11-1 and TRBJ2-1; checking the TCRdb D call of TRBD1 is not possible without DNA. The CDR3 reads CASSPPLFSKGGSNEQFF.